This record covers a single TCR beta chain. Its target antigen remains unknown. There are no base qualities to consult, and no much larger clone falls within one base. The CDR3 regions of human TCRbeta chains were subjected to immunosequencing. For the original study's pipeline: Repertoire TCRs were matched against a reference library of SARS-CoV-2-specific TCRs generated with the MIRA antigen-specificity platform. Breadth was defined as the fraction of unique TCRs that were SARS-CoV-2-associated, and depth was defined as the fraction of total T cells that were SARS-CoV-2-associated. Using the MIRA data, each spike-specific TCR was assigned both to the spike region to which the TCR was reactive and to a CD4 or CD8 class. Log10-transformed breadth and depth values were compared by one-way ANOVA with Sidak's multiple comparisons tests. TCRdb stores this immuneACCESS table with in-frame sequences only. Part of the clones is absent; in the studies checked, under half of the shortfall reflects unresolved V genes, and no reason is known for the rest. The DNA gave D and trimming, while V, J and clone size come from that table. The sample profile shows just under 150,000 clones; around 83% of them were found once. Together, the top ten hold approximately 4.7% of the sample.

This sample was taken from a study of T cell responses to AZD1222 COVID-19 vaccine (TCRdb year 2021). With regard to the full study: A total of just over 230 trial participants underwent TCR sequencing, of whom some 200 had received two doses of AZD1222 and around 26 had received two doses of the MenACWY control vaccine. Trial participants were enrolled by age into 18-55, 56-69 and 70-plus year subgroups, with around 150, 28 and 57 TCR-sequenced participants respectively. Paper-wide results and their limitations: Only a handful of AZD1222 recipients were SARS-CoV-2 seropositive at baseline, limiting conclusions about previously exposed vaccinees. Reportedly, close to half of the unique spike-specific TCRs recognized epitopes lying outside the regions that are mutated in the B.1.351 and B.1.1.7 variants. After two AZD1222 doses, both the breadth and the depth of spike-specific TCRs were significantly higher than at day 0 and than in MenACWY recipients. Because no day 14 peak-response samples were available, repertoires were characterized only after the peak T cell response. In the small 56-69-year group, the increase in depth fell short of significance, most likely because of low power. Participants were mostly white British, with more females than males. The authors suggested clonal diversity may have been underestimated. Vaccine-associated CD4 TCRs spanned the whole spike protein, with dominant responses in regions 160-218 and 743-854.

What this sample's time point label stands for: about 28 days (+/-7) after the second vaccine dose. AZD1222 recipients given second doses at about 4 weeks or at about 12 weeks were pooled, since spike-specific TCR depth and breadth were not found to differ between the two schedules. Vaccinee samples came from UK trials COV001 and COV002, including a single-blind randomized controlled phase 2/3 trial of AZD1222 (ChAdOx1 nCoV-19) in healthy adults. For TCRbeta chain sequencing, PBMC samples were collected from trial participants at day 0 and at day 28 after the second dose. The germline V gene encodes CDR1 GTSNPN and CDR2 SVGIG (reference sequence). A distance of 12 bases separates the germline ends of V and J, which lose 3 bases and 1 base respectively. The CDR3 runs 15 residues from the cysteine to the phenylalanine. Only the CDR3 DNA is retained, 45 bases long and in frame from the first base.

Sequences were derived from peripheral blood, sampled 28 days after the second AZD1222 dose. The rearranged chain carries TRBV30 and TRBJ2-2; 5 matching bases give a weak D call of TRBD1. The receptor comes from an adult who received the AZD1222 COVID-19 vaccine. The nucleotide sequence reads as follows: TGTGCCTGGAGGGTTAAAGGGGTGAACACCGGGGAGCTGTTTTTT. Translation gives CAWRVKGVNTGELFF. Joined to the reference TRBV30 and TRBJ2-2 proteins, this CDR3 gives the full variable domain: SQTIHQWPATLVQPVGSPLSLECTVEGTSNPNLYWYRQAAGRGLQLLFYSVGIGQISSEVPQNLSASRPQDRQFILSSKKLLLSDSGFYLCAWRVKGVNTGELFFGEGSRLTVL.